This T cell receptor beta chain was documented in a study of lymphopenia after photon versus proton radiotherapy. The table came from immunoSEQ multiplex PCR; TCRdb's copy has only in-frame clones and leaves some out. The sample yields tens of thousands of clones, 80% to 90% seen once. A note on this clone: The antigen is not known.

Study-level points and caveats: Better survival with proton therapy was suggested as possible, not demonstrated. Post-nadir TCR diversity decline inversely tracked overall survival among those who died.

The CDR3 sequence is 18 residues long. Trimming removed 2 bases from V and 3 bases from J; junction bases left unmatched: 10. Germline CDR1 MDHEN, CDR2 SYDVKM. Sequenced here: peripheral blood, sampled from a patient treated with proton-based radiotherapy. The TCR was taken from a man between 60 and 75 years old with pancreatic cancer. The chain combines TRBV28 with TRBJ2-3; 11 nucleotides line up with TRBD2. The CDR3 DNA reads TGTGCCAGCAGTTTACGGCTAGCGGGAGGTGTGAGGACAGATACGCAGTATTTT. It translates to CASSLRLAGGVRTDTQYF.